These T cell receptor beta chains were read from a single sample in a study of shared clonotypes between healthy human individuals. Sequencing was performed with immunoSEQ multiplex PCR; in TCRdb, only in-frame clones are kept and a portion is missing. Of fewer than 3 million clones in the sample, around 90% were seen once. Sequenced material: naive CD4+ T cells from PBMCs. All receptors come from a man younger than 35 in good health. Some clones in this sample may be carry-over from other donors' samples. CDR3s include the opening cysteine and the closing phenylalanine or tryptophan. Each record gives: J gene, V gene, clone size, D gene, CDR3 protein, CDR3 DNA. D genes are given only for firm matches. Some rows mark clone size as missing; the rest say once, few, many or name a class of expanded clone.

TRBJ2-5,TRBV7-3,NA,NA,CASSLVGGETQYF,TGTGCCAGCAGCTTAGTTGGGGGGGAGACCCAGTACTTC
TRBJ1-2,TRBV29-1,NA,NA,CSGSVGYGYTF,TGCAGCGGCTCGGTGGGATATGGCTACACCTTC
TRBJ2-1,TRBV7-9,NA,TRBD2,CASSSPREGNEQFF,TGTGCCAGCAGCTCGCCGCGGGAGGGGAATGAGCAGTTCTTC
TRBJ2-5,TRBV9,once,NA,CASSGTPLGTQYF,TGTGCCAGCAGCGGGACACCACTGGGCACCCAGTACTTC
TRBJ1-1,TRBV5-6,NA,TRBD1,CASSLARTGTEAFF,TGTGCCAGCAGCTTGGCCCGGACAGGCACTGAAGCTTTCTTT
TRBJ2-7,TRBV28,once,NA,CASNTGTSYEQYF,TGTGCCAGCAACACCGGGACGAGCTACGAGCAGTACTTC
TRBJ1-5,TRBV15,NA,TRBD1,CATSSRRTGTVYSNQPQHF,TGTGCCACCAGCAGCCGCCGGACCGGGACAGTTTATAGCAATCAGCCCCAGCATTTT
TRBJ2-5,TRBV7-6,NA,NA,CASSRAGETQYF,TGTGCCAGCAGCCGTGCCGGGGAGACCCAGTACTTC
TRBJ1-2,TRBV5-1,NA,NA,CASSTGPRYGYTF,TGCGCCAGCAGCACGGGACCGCGCTATGGCTACACCTTC
TRBJ1-1,TRBV4-1,few,NA,CASSQEAGVNTEAFF,TGCGCCAGCAGCCAAGAAGCAGGGGTGAACACTGAAGCTTTCTTT
TRBJ2-7,TRBV14,NA,TRBD2,CASSLGTSGSDEQYF,TGTGCCAGCAGCCTAGGGACTAGCGGGAGCGACGAGCAGTACTTC
TRBJ1-4,TRBV29-1,NA,TRBD1,CSVEEARDSEKLFF,TGCAGCGTTGAAGAAGCTAGGGACAGTGAAAAACTGTTTTTT
TRBJ1-4,TRBV28,NA,TRBD1,CASAGQRETNEKLFF,TGTGCCAGCGCGGGACAGCGGGAGACTAATGAAAAACTGTTTTTT
TRBJ2-7,TRBV28,NA,TRBD2,CASSRRAGLVEQYF,TGTGCCAGCAGTAGGAGAGCGGGGTTGGTAGAGCAGTACTTC
TRBJ2-1,TRBV11-1,NA,TRBD1,CASSLGVGQGYHEQFF,TGTGCCAGCAGCTTAGGGGTGGGACAGGGGTACCATGAGCAGTTCTTC
TRBJ1-1,TRBV7-6,NA,TRBD1,CASSLARGPRGSTEAFF,TGTGCCAGCAGCTTAGCCAGGGGCCCCAGGGGGAGCACTGAAGCTTTCTTT
TRBJ1-1,TRBV28,NA,NA,CASRGRWNTEAFF,TGTGCCAGCAGGGGACGGTGGAACACTGAAGCTTTCTTT
TRBJ2-7,TRBV5-6,once,NA,CASSLLSQGPLGQYF,TGTGCCAGCAGCTTGTTATCCCAGGGGCCATTAGGGCAGTACTTC
TRBJ2-7,TRBV29-1,NA,TRBD1,CSVADRGYEQYF,TGCAGCGTTGCGGACAGGGGCTACGAGCAGTACTTC
TRBJ2-6,TRBV27,NA,NA,CASSLDRARANVLTF,TGTGCCAGCAGCCTCGATAGGGCAAGGGCCAACGTCCTGACTTTC
TRBJ2-1,TRBV2,NA,TRBD2,CASSESLADEQFF,TGTGCCAGCAGTGAAAGTCTAGCGGACGAGCAGTTCTTC
TRBJ1-1,TRBV15,NA,NA,CATSRNPWAVNTEAFF,TGTGCCACCAGTCGTAATCCTTGGGCAGTAAACACTGAAGCTTTCTTT
TRBJ1-1,TRBV29-1,NA,TRBD1,CSVEKGRLTGRVIEAFF,TGCAGCGTTGAAAAGGGGCGCCTGACAGGGAGGGTTATTGAAGCTTTCTTT
TRBJ2-7,TRBV7-2,NA,TRBD1,CASSFGQAGQYF,TGTGCCAGCAGCTTTGGACAGGCCGGGCAGTACTTC
TRBJ1-4,TRBV10-3,NA,NA,CAISELQGGEKLFF,TGTGCCATCAGTGAGCTACAGGGCGGGGAAAAACTGTTTTTT
TRBJ2-7,TRBV28,NA,TRBD2,CASRLTGTNYEQYF,TGTGCCAGCAGGCTCACCGGGACTAACTACGAGCAGTACTTC
TRBJ2-7,TRBV6-5,NA,NA,CASSLSSYEQYF,TGTGCCAGCAGTTTAAGCTCCTACGAGCAGTACTTC
TRBJ1-2,TRBV5-6,NA,NA,CASSLSVYGYTF,TGTGCCAGCAGCTTATCGGTCTATGGCTACACCTTC
TRBJ2-7,TRBV6-1,NA,NA,CASSEPQGGPYEQYF,TGTGCCAGCAGTGAACCGCAAGGGGGGCCCTACGAGCAGTACTTC
TRBJ2-2,TRBV6-5,NA,NA,CASSYAGQMNTGELFF,TGTGCCAGCAGTTACGCAGGACAGATGAACACCGGGGAGCTGTTTTTT
TRBJ1-5,TRBV28,NA,NA,CASSLLSGSQPQHF,TGTGCCAGCAGTTTATTATCAGGATCTCAGCCCCAGCATTTT
TRBJ2-1,TRBV4-1,NA,TRBD2,CASSLTSGTYNEQFF,TGCGCCAGCAGCCTGACTAGCGGTACCTACAATGAGCAGTTCTTC
TRBJ1-1,TRBV5-1,NA,NA,CASSWDPANTEAFF,TGCGCCAGCAGCTGGGACCCGGCGAACACTGAAGCTTTCTTT
TRBJ1-1,TRBV27,NA,TRBD1,CASRSGAGGHTEAFF,TGTGCCAGCAGATCGGGGGCAGGGGGCCACACTGAAGCTTTCTTT
TRBJ2-3,TRBV9,NA,NA,CASSVISAEASTQYF,TGTGCCAGCAGCGTAATTTCCGCCGAAGCCTCTACGCAGTATTTT
TRBJ2-2,TRBV15,NA,TRBD2,CATSRTLAGGTGELFF,TGTGCCACCAGCAGAACCCTAGCGGGAGGCACCGGGGAGCTGTTTTTT
TRBJ2-7,TRBV28,NA,TRBD2,CASSLGGETGYEQYF,TGTGCCAGCAGTCTCGGGGGGGAGACGGGGTACGAGCAGTACTTC
TRBJ1-3,TRBV6-6,NA,NA,CASSYSGPEGKNTIYF,TGTGCCAGCAGTTACTCCGGTCCCGAGGGAAAAAACACCATATATTTT
TRBJ1-5,TRBV9,NA,TRBD1,CASSVGQGNQPQHF,TGTGCCAGCAGCGTGGGACAGGGCAATCAGCCCCAGCATTTT
TRBJ2-5,TRBV11-3,NA,TRBD1,CASSLAGQGAQETQYF,TGTGCCAGCAGCTTAGCGGGACAGGGAGCCCAAGAGACCCAGTACTTC
TRBJ1-1,TRBV28,NA,NA,CASSSSGAFF,TGTGCCAGCAGCTCCTCAGGCGCTTTCTTT
TRBJ2-7,TRBV7-2,NA,TRBD2,CASSKGPLAGNSYEQYF,TGTGCCAGCAGCAAGGGGCCGCTAGCGGGAAACTCCTACGAGCAGTACTTC
TRBJ2-7,TRBV11-3,NA,TRBD2,CASSPTPAAGGVHEQYF,TGTGCCAGCAGTCCTACCCCCGCGGCGGGAGGGGTCCACGAGCAGTACTTC
TRBJ1-2,TRBV28,NA,NA,CASSLWGRSGYTF,TGTGCCAGCAGTTTATGGGGAAGGAGCGGCTACACCTTC
TRBJ1-5,TRBV7-9,NA,NA,CASSSTTGGQNQPQHF,TGTGCCAGCAGCTCCACGACCGGGGGCCAAAATCAGCCCCAGCATTTT
TRBJ2-7,TRBV7-2,NA,TRBD2,CASAHPQGTSGRRNEQYF,TGTGCCAGCGCCCACCCCCAAGGGACTAGCGGGAGAAGGAACGAGCAGTACTTC
TRBJ1-1,TRBV19,few,NA,CASSIWGGNTEAFF,TGTGCCAGTAGTATCTGGGGAGGGAACACTGAAGCTTTCTTT
TRBJ2-2,TRBV7-2,NA,NA,CASSLAWILRNTGELFF,TGTGCCAGCAGCTTAGCGTGGATATTGAGGAACACCGGGGAGCTGTTTTTT
TRBJ1-4,TRBV7-6,NA,NA,CASSLANEKLFF,TGTGCCAGCAGCTTAGCTAATGAAAAACTGTTTTTT
TRBJ1-1,TRBV13,NA,NA,CASSSVGQGSTEAFF,TGTGCCAGCAGCTCGGTTGGGCAAGGATCCACTGAAGCTTTCTTT
TRBJ2-7,TRBV6-5,NA,TRBD1,CASRTHRGSYEQYF,TGTGCCAGCAGAACACACAGGGGGAGCTACGAGCAGTACTTC
TRBJ2-5,TRBV6-6,NA,NA,CASSGAGETQYF,TGTGCCAGCTCAGGAGCGGGAGAGACCCAGTACTTC
TRBJ1-1,TRBV19,NA,NA,CASSSFRVATEAFF,TGTGCCAGTAGTTCCTTTCGCGTGGCCACTGAAGCTTTCTTT
TRBJ2-2,TRBV7-7,NA,TRBD2,CASSLTSVGTGELFF,TGTGCCAGCAGCCTAACTAGCGTCGGGACCGGGGAGCTGTTTTTT
TRBJ2-2,TRBV11-2,NA,NA,CASSEQGGTGELFF,TGTGCCAGCAGCGAACAGGGTGGCACCGGGGAGCTGTTTTTT
TRBJ2-3,TRBV5-4,once,TRBD2,CASSPRGLAGGPSTDTQYF,TGTGCCAGCAGCCCGAGGGGACTAGCGGGAGGGCCGTCGACAGATACGCAGTATTTT
TRBJ2-6,TRBV4-3,NA,NA,CASSHDWGANVLTF,TGCGCCAGCAGCCATGATTGGGGGGCCAACGTCCTGACTTTC
TRBJ1-2,TRBV5-6,NA,NA,CASSLSQGNYGYTF,TGTGCCAGCAGCTTGTCGCAGGGCAACTATGGCTACACCTTC
TRBJ2-3,TRBV5-1,NA,NA,CASGNDWNTDTQYF,TGCGCCAGCGGCAACGACTGGAACACAGATACGCAGTATTTT